This TCR beta chain appears in the sequencing data of a study of T cells in Graves' hyperthyroidism and ophthalmopathy (dated by TCRdb to the late 2010s). As for the study more broadly: Peripheral blood was sampled at the time of initial diagnosis, prior to any treatment. TCR V-J signatures able to tell the groups apart were searched for in a discovery cohort of 100 patients, of whom roughly 42 had Graves' ophthalmopathy and under 65 had stable Graves' hyperthyroidism. Whether ophthalmopathy could be predicted prospectively was tested in an independent validation cohort made up of some 20 hyperthyroidism patients plus 17 patients who later progressed to ophthalmopathy. The 100 or so discovery patients were divided at random into training and test sets in a 7:3 ratio. Thyroid tissue and blood T-cell repertoires from about six Graves' hyperthyroidism patients were also compared in the study. After blood sampling, hyperthyroidism patients were treated with methimazole at a starting dose of 30 mg daily, and ophthalmopathy patients were treated with high-dose intravenous methylprednisolone. TCR Vbeta CDR3 sequencing of 130 to 150 peripheral blood samples (under 45 ophthalmopathy, over 70 hyperthyroidism and approximately 17 progressor patients) is reported in the paper. The investigation overall reported the following: In validation, the model predicted progression to ophthalmopathy with just under 71% sensitivity and 72% to 85% specificity, a median of 6.5 months before onset. In cross-validation, a model built on a 13 V-J signature told ophthalmopathy apart from stable hyperthyroidism with under 90% sensitivity and about 81% specificity, and in testing the same model reached 80%/75%. Most expanded thyroid clonotypes (frequency above 0.001) were also detected in blood, a finding suggesting that blood repertoires may reflect thyroid immune responses. Sample size was not statistically predetermined, and investigators were not blinded to group allocation.

The TCR beta CDR3 regions were amplified from the RNA transcripts. A first-round RT-PCR of the TCR CDR3 used the HTBI primer set with the Qiagen OneStep RT-PCR kit. Libraries were constructed in a second round of multiplex PCR, after which size selection and purification were carried out. Sequencing of the libraries was done on an Illumina HiSeq2000 using paired-end 100 bp reads. Turning to the authors' computational methods: SOAPnuke was used to process the raw data, with reads discarded if the reads contained adapters or uncalled bases, had a mean Phred below 15, or lacked an exact constant-primer or identifier match. High-quality paired reads were merged with COPE v1.2.5, and unique nucleotide sequences were defined as clonotypes. MiTCR v1.1 was used to align the clonotypes against IMGT TRBV, TRBD and TRBJ reference segments. The analysis included only V-J combinations with a frequency above 0.0001, which together covered around 99% of the repertoires. The TCS score was defined as F50 (clonal expansion) divided by E x V (chaos), with BLOSUM62-based TCRdist calculated between CDR3 peptides within each V-J. Welch's t-statistics and random forest reduced around 510 V-J features to 10 to 15, which were used in a naive Bayes classifier (R e1071). The raw public reads went through TCRdb reprocessing: fastp at Q25, MiXCR clone calling, in-frame beta chains kept. Rows matching on CDR3 protein sequence are summarized as one entry with the most common DNA and genes. TCRdb, not the original authors, processed these V and J calls. The sample yields roughly 420,000 distinct CDR3 sequences; approximately 15% were counted once. The ten biggest clones cover more than 4.5% of the sample.

Stable Graves' hyperthyroidism was defined as the absence of progression to ophthalmopathy over 18 months of follow-up. The hyperthyroidism patients were between 18 and 65 years old and newly diagnosed, with a disease duration of less than 2 months. The study excluded patients with uncontrolled infections, other autoimmune diseases, pregnancy or lactation. Diagnoses relied on clinical symptoms, serum thyroxine and TRAb, thyroid ultrasound and orbital computed tomography. Ficoll-Paque density gradient centrifugation was used to isolate PBMCs from 8 to 10 ml of fresh peripheral blood. Total RNA was extracted with Trizol reagent, and quality was checked on an Agilent 2100 Bioanalyzer. Spanning cysteine to phenylalanine, the CDR3 consists of 15 amino acids. CDR3 DNA is the only sequence kept; it has 45 bases, read in frame from the first base. From a lookup of the germline V gene, CDR1 and CDR2 are MNHNS and SASEGT. Deletion took 1 base off V and 3 bases off J, with a span of 13 bases between the germline ends.

This clonotype was seen ten or more times. No antigen is known for it. Base qualities are not recorded, but no much larger clone differs from it by a single base. This TCR derives from a woman aged 18-29 years with Graves' hyperthyroidism. The chain is assembled from TRBV6-1 and TRBJ2-7; the D assignment is uncertain and may be TRBD1 or TRBD2, with 6 bases supporting each. The sequencing sample was made of blood. In nucleotides, the sequence is TGTGCCAGCAGTGAAGTGTCGAGGGGGGACTACGAGCAGTACTTC. This encodes CASSEVSRGDYEQYF.